A selection of T cell receptor beta chains follows, all from one sample in a study of T cell responses to AZD1222 COVID-19 vaccine. This table comes from immunoSEQ multiplex PCR, and its TCRdb copy is limited to in-frame clones, with some not included. The profile shows 150,000 to 200,000 clones, just over 90% of them singletons. Material: peripheral blood, obtained on day 0 of AZD1222 vaccination. The receptors come from an adult in good health. The CDR3 runs from the conserved cysteine through the conserved F or W. The order of the fields is D gene, J gene, V gene, clone size, CDR3 DNA, CDR3 protein. The D gene is left open where the match is weak. For some rows the clone size is stated as once, few or many, or as a class when expanded; others skip it.

d_call: TRBD1; j_call: TRBJ2-7; v_call: TRBV6-5; clone_size: NA; cdr3_nt: TGTGCCAGCACCATGTTCGGACAGGGGGCCTACGAGCAGTACTTC; cdr3_aa: CASTMFGQGAYEQYF
d_call: TRBD1; j_call: TRBJ1-6; v_call: TRBV6-5; clone_size: NA; cdr3_nt: TGTGCCAGCAGTTACCGCAGACAGGGAAGCTCACCCCTCCACTTT; cdr3_aa: CASSYRRQGSSPLHF
d_call: NA; j_call: TRBJ1-2; v_call: TRBV2; clone_size: NA; cdr3_nt: TGTGCCAGCAGCGATACGGATAGAATAAATGGCTACACCTTC; cdr3_aa: CASSDTDRINGYTF
d_call: TRBD1; j_call: TRBJ1-4; v_call: TRBV6-5; clone_size: NA; cdr3_nt: TGTGCCAGCAGTACATTGACAGGGAGTGAAAAACTGTTTTTT; cdr3_aa: CASSTLTGSEKLFF
d_call: TRBD1; j_call: TRBJ1-2; v_call: TRBV10-3; clone_size: NA; cdr3_nt: TGTGCCATCAGTAGACCAGACAGGGGGAACTATGGCTACACCTTC; cdr3_aa: CAISRPDRGNYGYTF
d_call: TRBD2; j_call: TRBJ2-3; v_call: TRBV5-1; clone_size: NA; cdr3_nt: TGCGCCAGCAGACTAGCGGGAACTAGCACAGATACGCAGTATTTT; cdr3_aa: CASRLAGTSTDTQYF
d_call: TRBD2; j_call: TRBJ2-3; v_call: TRBV3-1/TRBV3-2; clone_size: NA; cdr3_nt: TGTGCCAGCAGGCCACGGCTAGCGGGGGGTTTAGATACGCAGTATTTT; cdr3_aa: CASRPRLAGGLDTQYF
d_call: NA; j_call: TRBJ2-7; v_call: TRBV6-5; clone_size: NA; cdr3_nt: TGTGCCAGCAGTTACGTCGGGCAGGGTGGCTACGAGCAGTACTTC; cdr3_aa: CASSYVGQGGYEQYF
d_call: NA; j_call: TRBJ2-7; v_call: TRBV5-1; clone_size: NA; cdr3_nt: TGCGCCAGCAGTCGTCTCGGCGGGACCGAGCAGTACTTC; cdr3_aa: CASSRLGGTEQYF
d_call: NA; j_call: TRBJ1-5; v_call: TRBV19; clone_size: NA; cdr3_nt: TGTGCCAGTAGTACCCCAGGCAGGGTTAGCAATCAGCCCCAGCATTTT; cdr3_aa: CASSTPGRVSNQPQHF
d_call: NA; j_call: TRBJ1-1; v_call: TRBV21-1; clone_size: NA; cdr3_nt: TGTGCCAGCAGCAAAGCGGGGAGGGTCCGGAACACTGAAGCTTTCTTT; cdr3_aa: CASSKAGRVRNTEAFF
d_call: NA; j_call: TRBJ2-5; v_call: TRBV5-1; clone_size: NA; cdr3_nt: TGCGCCAGCAGCCCGCTGCCCGGGACCCTCCAAGAGACCCAGTACTTC; cdr3_aa: CASSPLPGTLQETQYF
d_call: NA; j_call: TRBJ2-1; v_call: TRBV4-1; clone_size: NA; cdr3_nt: TGCGCCAGCAGCCAGGCACTAGGGGGGGGCGGCAATGAGCAGTTCTTC; cdr3_aa: CASSQALGGGGNEQFF
d_call: NA; j_call: TRBJ2-1; v_call: TRBV28; clone_size: NA; cdr3_nt: TGTGCCAGCAGTTCACCCCGATCTGGGCTTCGCCACAATGAGCAGTTCTTC; cdr3_aa: CASSSPRSGLRHNEQFF
d_call: TRBD1; j_call: TRBJ2-7; v_call: TRBV5-8; clone_size: NA; cdr3_nt: TGTGCCAGCAGCGAAGGGACAGGAGGCTACGAGCAGTACTTC; cdr3_aa: CASSEGTGGYEQYF
d_call: NA; j_call: TRBJ1-4; v_call: TRBV27; clone_size: NA; cdr3_nt: TGTGCCAGCAGTTACCAGTACAGGGAAACCAATGAAAAACTGTTTTTT; cdr3_aa: CASSYQYRETNEKLFF
d_call: NA; j_call: TRBJ2-7; v_call: TRBV18; clone_size: NA; cdr3_nt: TGTGCCAGCTCACCCGGAAGTAGGACGAAGCAGTACTTC; cdr3_aa: CASSPGSRTKQYF
d_call: TRBD1; j_call: TRBJ2-6; v_call: TRBV27; clone_size: NA; cdr3_nt: TGTGCCAGCAGTTCTCATCTCTTCGGACAGGGGGCTGTGGGGGCCAACGTCCTGACTTTC; cdr3_aa: CASSSHLFGQGAVGANVLTF
d_call: NA; j_call: TRBJ2-3; v_call: TRBV9; clone_size: NA; cdr3_nt: TGTGCCAGCAGCGTAGGGGATACGCAGTATTTT; cdr3_aa: CASSVGDTQYF
d_call: NA; j_call: TRBJ2-3; v_call: TRBV7-2; clone_size: NA; cdr3_nt: TGTGCCAGCAGCTTTGAGGGGGGGCCGGGAGATACGCAGTATTTT; cdr3_aa: CASSFEGGPGDTQYF
d_call: NA; j_call: TRBJ1-4; v_call: TRBV5-1; clone_size: NA; cdr3_nt: TGCGCCAGCAGCATGGGCCAGGAGGCGGAAAAACTGTTTTTT; cdr3_aa: CASSMGQEAEKLFF
d_call: NA; j_call: TRBJ2-3; v_call: TRBV4-2; clone_size: NA; cdr3_nt: TGTGCCAGCAGCCAAGAAGAAAATACGCAGTATTTT; cdr3_aa: CASSQEENTQYF
d_call: NA; j_call: TRBJ2-7; v_call: TRBV27; clone_size: few; cdr3_nt: TGTGCCAGCAGTTGGGGACGGGGCGGGGGCGCCTACGAGCAGTACTTC; cdr3_aa: CASSWGRGGGAYEQYF
d_call: NA; j_call: TRBJ1-1; v_call: TRBV15; clone_size: NA; cdr3_nt: TGTGCCACCAGCAAACGAGGATTGTGGAACACTGAAGCTTTCTTT; cdr3_aa: CATSKRGLWNTEAFF
d_call: NA; j_call: TRBJ1-1; v_call: TRBV18; clone_size: NA; cdr3_nt: TGTGCCAGCTCACCACCGCTAACTGAAGCTTTCTTT; cdr3_aa: CASSPPLTEAFF
d_call: TRBD1; j_call: TRBJ2-7; v_call: TRBV6-5; clone_size: NA; cdr3_nt: TGTGCCAGCAGGCTCGGGACAGGTGCCTACGAGCAGTACTTC; cdr3_aa: CASRLGTGAYEQYF
d_call: NA; j_call: TRBJ2-3; v_call: TRBV11-2; clone_size: NA; cdr3_nt: TGTGCCAGCAGCCCCTCTGGGACTTCGAGACACATAACCACAGATACGCAGTATTTT; cdr3_aa: CASSPSGTSRHITTDTQYF
d_call: NA; j_call: TRBJ2-7; v_call: TRBV19; clone_size: NA; cdr3_nt: TGTGCCAGTAGTATGAGGGGGAGCCGCGAGCAGTACTTC; cdr3_aa: CASSMRGSREQYF
d_call: NA; j_call: TRBJ1-1; v_call: TRBV18; clone_size: NA; cdr3_nt: TGTGCCAGCTCACCATCGGTCAGGGGGAACACTGAAGCTTTCTTT; cdr3_aa: CASSPSVRGNTEAFF
d_call: NA; j_call: TRBJ2-2; v_call: TRBV14; clone_size: NA; cdr3_nt: TGTGCCAGCAGCCACTATTCGGGTGGTAACGGGGAGCTGTTTTTT; cdr3_aa: CASSHYSGGNGELFF
d_call: NA; j_call: TRBJ1-2; v_call: TRBV11-2; clone_size: NA; cdr3_nt: TGTGCCAGCAGCTCGGATGGCCGGCTCGCGGGCTACACCTTC; cdr3_aa: CASSSDGRLAGYTF
d_call: NA; j_call: TRBJ2-7; v_call: TRBV11-2; clone_size: NA; cdr3_nt: TGTGCCAGCAGCTTAGGTGGACGGATTCCCTACGAGCAGTACTTC; cdr3_aa: CASSLGGRIPYEQYF
d_call: TRBD1; j_call: TRBJ1-3; v_call: TRBV4-1; clone_size: NA; cdr3_nt: TGCGCCAGCAGCCAAGCCCTGACAGGGGGCGGAAACACCATATATTTT; cdr3_aa: CASSQALTGGGNTIYF
d_call: NA; j_call: TRBJ1-5; v_call: TRBV19; clone_size: NA; cdr3_nt: TGTGCCAGTAGTATTTCGAGCAGATATCAGCCCCAGCATTTT; cdr3_aa: CASSISSRYQPQHF
d_call: TRBD2; j_call: TRBJ2-7; v_call: TRBV5-5; clone_size: NA; cdr3_nt: TGTGCCAGCAGCTTCCAACTAGCGGGGGCCTACGAGCAGTACTTC; cdr3_aa: CASSFQLAGAYEQYF
d_call: NA; j_call: TRBJ2-3; v_call: TRBV12-3/TRBV12-4; clone_size: NA; cdr3_nt: TGTGCCAGCAGACCGGGGGCGGAGGGTACGCAGTATTTT; cdr3_aa: CASRPGAEGTQYF
d_call: TRBD1; j_call: TRBJ2-7; v_call: TRBV13; clone_size: medium-sized; cdr3_nt: TGTGCCAGCAGCTCCCGACAGGGCAGGGCCTACGAGCAGTACTTC; cdr3_aa: CASSSRQGRAYEQYF
d_call: TRBD1; j_call: TRBJ1-6; v_call: TRBV2; clone_size: NA; cdr3_nt: TGTGCCAGCACGTTGGGACAGGGTATTTCACCCCTCCACTTT; cdr3_aa: CASTLGQGISPLHF
d_call: TRBD1; j_call: TRBJ2-7; v_call: TRBV5-4; clone_size: NA; cdr3_nt: TGTGCCAGCAGTTTACCCGGGACAGGGCTCGACGAGCAGTACTTC; cdr3_aa: CASSLPGTGLDEQYF
d_call: NA; j_call: TRBJ1-1; v_call: TRBV7-2; clone_size: NA; cdr3_nt: TGTGCCAGCAGCTTATCCCACAAGGGCACTGAAGCTTTCTTT; cdr3_aa: CASSLSHKGTEAFF
d_call: NA; j_call: TRBJ2-1; v_call: TRBV2; clone_size: NA; cdr3_nt: TGTGCCAGCAGTGACCGGCAGAACTCCTACAATGAGCAGTTCTTC; cdr3_aa: CASSDRQNSYNEQFF
d_call: TRBD1; j_call: TRBJ2-7; v_call: TRBV2; clone_size: NA; cdr3_nt: TGTGCCAGCAGTGAAAGGACAGGGATAACCTACGAGCAGTACTTC; cdr3_aa: CASSERTGITYEQYF
d_call: NA; j_call: TRBJ1-4; v_call: TRBV30; clone_size: NA; cdr3_nt: TGTGCCTGGAGTGTACAATGGGAGGAAAAACTGTTTTTT; cdr3_aa: CAWSVQWEEKLFF
d_call: NA; j_call: TRBJ1-1; v_call: TRBV10-1; clone_size: NA; cdr3_nt: TGCGCCAGCAGAAATCAGGGGAGCACTGAAGCTTTCTTT; cdr3_aa: CASRNQGSTEAFF
d_call: NA; j_call: TRBJ1-2; v_call: TRBV6-4; clone_size: few; cdr3_nt: TGTGCCAGCAGTGACGGGGACAACTATGGCTACACCTTC; cdr3_aa: CASSDGDNYGYTF
d_call: TRBD2; j_call: TRBJ2-7; v_call: TRBV5-6; clone_size: NA; cdr3_nt: TGTGCCAGCAGTTTCAGGACTAGCGGGTACTCCTACGAGCAGTACTTC; cdr3_aa: CASSFRTSGYSYEQYF
d_call: NA; j_call: TRBJ2-5; v_call: TRBV3-1/TRBV3-2; clone_size: NA; cdr3_nt: TGTGCCAGCAGCCAGGGGGTAGTGGGGATCGAAGGTACCCAGTACTTC; cdr3_aa: CASSQGVVGIEGTQYF
d_call: TRBD1; j_call: TRBJ2-7; v_call: TRBV5-1; clone_size: NA; cdr3_nt: TGCGCCAGCAGCCTACCCGTTGGGACAGCCTACGAGCAGTACTTC; cdr3_aa: CASSLPVGTAYEQYF
d_call: TRBD1; j_call: TRBJ1-1; v_call: TRBV2; clone_size: NA; cdr3_nt: TGTGCCAGCAGTGACAAGACTTGGACAGGCCGGCTTGAAGCTTTCTTT; cdr3_aa: CASSDKTWTGRLEAFF
d_call: TRBD1; j_call: TRBJ1-1; v_call: TRBV29-1; clone_size: NA; cdr3_nt: TGCAGCGTTAAGGGACAGATCGAAGCTTTCTTT; cdr3_aa: CSVKGQIEAFF
d_call: NA; j_call: TRBJ1-1; v_call: TRBV4-1; clone_size: few; cdr3_nt: TGCGCCAGCAGCCAACCCACAGGGTCTGAAGCTTTCTTT; cdr3_aa: CASSQPTGSEAFF
d_call: NA; j_call: TRBJ1-6; v_call: TRBV27; clone_size: NA; cdr3_nt: TGTGCCAGCAGTTTAAGGGAGGGGGATTCACCCCTCCACTTT; cdr3_aa: CASSLREGDSPLHF
d_call: NA; j_call: TRBJ2-7; v_call: TRBV27; clone_size: NA; cdr3_nt: TGTGCCAGCAGTTTGAAATATCTACTGGGCTACGAGCAGTACTTC; cdr3_aa: CASSLKYLLGYEQYF
d_call: NA; j_call: TRBJ1-2; v_call: TRBV6-5; clone_size: NA; cdr3_nt: TGTGCCAGCGGGTACCGCCGACAGATCAACTATGGCTACACCTTC; cdr3_aa: CASGYRRQINYGYTF
d_call: NA; j_call: TRBJ1-2; v_call: TRBV11-2; clone_size: NA; cdr3_nt: TGTGCCAGCAGCTTAGGGAGGAGCGGAGGGCCGGGCTATGGCTACACCTTC; cdr3_aa: CASSLGRSGGPGYGYTF
d_call: NA; j_call: TRBJ2-3; v_call: TRBV20-1; clone_size: NA; cdr3_nt: TGCAGTGCTAGTGGTGGATCGGAGAGGTGGTCTAGGGTCACAGATACGCAGTATTTT; cdr3_aa: CSASGGSERWSRVTDTQYF
d_call: TRBD1; j_call: TRBJ2-7; v_call: TRBV15; clone_size: NA; cdr3_nt: TGTGCCACCAGCAGGGGAGACAGGGGGTCCTACGAGCAGTACTTC; cdr3_aa: CATSRGDRGSYEQYF